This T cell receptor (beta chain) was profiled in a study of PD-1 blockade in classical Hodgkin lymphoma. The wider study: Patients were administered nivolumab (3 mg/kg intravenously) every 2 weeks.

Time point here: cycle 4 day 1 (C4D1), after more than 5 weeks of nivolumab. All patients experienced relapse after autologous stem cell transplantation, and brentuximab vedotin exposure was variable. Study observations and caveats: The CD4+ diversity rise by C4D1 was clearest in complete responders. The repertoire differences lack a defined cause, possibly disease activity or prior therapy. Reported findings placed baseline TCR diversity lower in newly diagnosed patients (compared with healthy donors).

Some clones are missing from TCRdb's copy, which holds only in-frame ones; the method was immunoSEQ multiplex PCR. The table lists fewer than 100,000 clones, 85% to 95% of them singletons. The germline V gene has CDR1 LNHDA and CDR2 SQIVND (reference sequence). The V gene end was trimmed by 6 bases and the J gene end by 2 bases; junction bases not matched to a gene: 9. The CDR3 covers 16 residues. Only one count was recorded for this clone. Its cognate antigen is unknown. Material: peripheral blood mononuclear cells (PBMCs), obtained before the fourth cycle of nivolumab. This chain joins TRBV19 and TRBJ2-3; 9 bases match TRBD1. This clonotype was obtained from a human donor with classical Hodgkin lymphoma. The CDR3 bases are TGTGCCAGTAGGAACCGGGACAGGGAGACCACAGATACGCAGTATTTT. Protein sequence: CASRNRDRETTDTQYF.